This T cell receptor beta chain was obtained from a study of cytomegalovirus exposure and HLA in healthy donors. Study-level findings and limits: Specificity for CMV antigens was confirmed in vitro for a few of the CMV-associated chains. Several of the most significant clusters appeared, in a later analysis, to be linked to common viral pathogens. CMV serostatus alone was available as immune exposure information. TCR beta sequences reportedly predicted most subjects' HLA-A and HLA-B alleles accurately.

The PCR used 60 Vbeta and 13 Jbeta primers. Assay used: immunoSEQ multiplex PCR; TCRdb lists only in-frame clones, some missing. In the table there are roughly 180,000 clones, 78% of which are singletons. In this sample, this clone turned up once. Its antigen is still unknown. The CDR3 runs to 15 residues. The germline CDR1 and CDR2 sequences are PRHDT and FYEKMQ (reference sequence). The V and J ends lost 5 bases and 3 bases, in that order; junction bases with no gene match: 8. This sequence joins TRBV13 and TRBJ2-7, with 9 bases identical to TRBD2. Sequencing input: PBMCs. This receptor was taken from a female donor in good health and CMV-seronegative. CDR3 sequence (DNA): TGTGCCAGCAGCAGCGGAGGGACTAGCAGCTACGAGCAGTACTTC. Amino acid sequence: CASSSGGTSSYEQYF.